One sample yielded the 22 T cell receptor beta chains listed below, sequenced in a study of blood T cell repertoires in COVID-19. Profiled with immunoSEQ multiplex PCR; TCRdb holds only in-frame clones, not every one. Of hundreds of thousands of clones detected, around 88% appear once; the ten largest clones hold 8% to 10%. Sequenced sample: peripheral blood. These receptors were collected from a woman in her fifties or sixties with acute or convalescent COVID-19.

The V call is TRBV6-5, the J call TRBJ2-1, with D unclear. The CDR3 is 15 residues long. V lost 6 bases to trimming and J lost 0 bases, with 12 bases between them. The germline gives CDR1 MNHEY, CDR2 SVGAGI. Written as DNA, the CDR3 is TGTGCCAGCAGCACCTTACCGAGCTCCTACAATGAGCAGTTCTTC. It specifies CASSTLPSSYNEQFF.

The chain joins TRBV15 to TRBJ1-4; no clear D. V was shortened by 5 bases and J by 0 bases, with 10 bases between the two germline ends. This CDR3 region has 15 residues. Germline assignment: CDR1 LNHNV and CDR2 YYDKDF (reference sequence). CDR3 sequence: CATSDTTATNEKLFF. In DNA, the CDR3 is TGTGCCACCAGCGATACAACAGCAACTAATGAAAAACTGTTTTTT.

This clone was counted a few times. V is TRBV2 and J is TRBJ2-1; 9 positions match TRBD2. Germline CDR1 SNHLY, CDR2 FYNNEI. This CDR3 spans 16 amino acids. Unmatched junction bases numbered 6, after V lost 2 bases and J lost 4 bases. CDR3 amino acids: CASSEIPSGVYNEQFF. As DNA, the CDR3 is TGTGCCAGCAGTGAAATCCCTAGCGGGGTGTACAATGAGCAGTTCTTC.

V gene TRBV2 combines with J gene TRBJ2-1; TRBD2 agrees at 8 bases. The CDR3 consists of 16 residues. The V segment lost 6 bases and the J segment 8 bases; nucleotides outside the gene matches: 15. The germline V gene encodes CDR1 SNHLY and CDR2 FYNNEI. The CDR3 nucleotides are TGTGCCAGCAGCCCACCTGGAGCGGGAGCTGGCTATGAGCAGTTCTTC. Translated, it gives CASSPPGAGAGYEQFF.

The J gene is TRBJ2-5, the V gene TRBV2; possibly TRBD1 for D (6 bases). The V end lost 5 bases, the J end lost 2 bases, and 9 bases lay between the germline ends. CDR1 and CDR2 (germline): SNHLY, FYNNEI. The CDR3 consists of 13 residues. The CDR3 is CASSRTDQETQYF. The CDR3 DNA reads as TGTGCCAGCAGTCGGACAGATCAAGAGACCCAGTACTTC.

This chain uses TRBV14 with TRBJ1-1, with 8 nucleotides matching TRBD1. J was trimmed by 0 bases and V by 1 base; bases with no gene match: 13. The CDR3 is 19 residues long. Germline CDR1 is SGHDN and CDR2 is FVKESK. CDR3: CASSQGRRTGMVVNTEAFF. In DNA form, the CDR3 reads TGTGCCAGCAGCCAAGGTAGACGGACAGGGATGGTTGTGAACACTGAAGCTTTCTTT.

The rearrangement joins TRBV14 to TRBJ2-7; maybe TRBD2 (5 bases). Trimming took off 1 base at V and 7 bases at J, with 11 bases between the two ends. Germline V CDR1 and CDR2: SGHDN, FVKESK. CDR3 length equals 13 residues. This CDR3 reads CASSQGTRGEQYF. In DNA, the CDR3 is TGTGCCAGCAGCCAAGGGACCCGGGGAGAGCAGTACTTC.

CDR3 sequence: CASSYASEQYF. The CDR3 bases are TGTGCCAGCAGTTATGCTAGCGAGCAGTACTTC. The V call is TRBV6-5, the J call TRBJ2-7; no clear D. V was pared by 3 bases and J by 6 bases, with 6 bases between. CDR3 length equals 11 residues. CDR1 and CDR2 (germline): MNHEY, SVGAGI.

This clone was recorded a few times. This chain uses TRBV5-5 with TRBJ1-2, with 7 bases aligning to TRBD1. In germline, CDR1 is SGHKS, CDR2 YYEKEE (reference sequence). The V gene end was trimmed by 4 bases and the J gene end by 1 base; junction bases not matched to a gene: 4. The CDR3 covers 14 residues. DNA for the CDR3: TGTGCCAGCAGCCGGGACAGCTTTAACTATGGCTACACCTTC. Translating gives CASSRDSFNYGYTF.

This rearrangement joins TRBV3-1 (or the pseudogene TRBV3-2) to TRBJ1-4, with D possibly matching TRBD1 (6 bases). CDR1 and CDR2 (germline): LGHDT, YNNKEL (reference sequence). Trimming removed 3 bases at V and 4 bases at J, with 24 bases between. This CDR3 spans 19 amino acids. CDR3 sequence reads: CASSQLSQGTGLGNEKLFF. CDR3 sequence (DNA): TGTGCCAGCAGCCAGTTATCACAAGGAACAGGGTTGGGTAATGAAAAACTGTTTTTT.

The CDR3 reads CASSYRDTQYF. CDR3 nucleotides: TGTGCCAGCAGTTACCGAGATACGCAGTATTTT. The V and J genes are TRBV6-6 and TRBJ2-3; no clear D. The CDR3 is 11 amino acids. V was trimmed by 2 bases and J by 5 bases, leaving 2 bases between them. CDR1 is MNHNY, CDR2 SVGAGI, per germline (reference sequence).

The chain carries TRBV28 and TRBJ1-3, with D possibly matching TRBD1 (6 bases). Trimming removed 6 bases from V and 6 bases from J, with 15 bases in between. The CDR3 has 14 residues. CDR1 and CDR2 from the germline V gene are MDHEN and SYDVKM. As DNA, the CDR3 is TGTGCCAGCAGACCTGGGGACAAGGAAAACACCATATATTTT. Translating gives CASRPGDKENTIYF.

This rearrangement joins TRBV6-4 to TRBJ2-7, with 9 bases matching TRBD1. Germline trimming cut 0 bases from V and 5 bases from J; bases unmatched to any gene: 8. The germline V gene has CDR1 MRHNA and CDR2 SNTAGT. This CDR3 is 16 amino acids long. This CDR3 is CASSDSPGQGHNEQYF. In DNA form, the CDR3 reads TGTGCCAGCAGTGACTCCCCGGGACAGGGTCACAACGAGCAGTACTTC.

V is TRBV6-5 and J is TRBJ1-2; 7 bases are shared with TRBD1. Trimming at V came to 2 bases and at J to 5 bases, leaving 11 bases not matched to a gene. This CDR3 is 16 amino acids long. The germline V gene has CDR1 MNHEY and CDR2 SVGAGI. Here the CDR3 reads CASSYTGDGVDYGYTF. The CDR3 DNA follows: TGTGCCAGCAGTTACACAGGGGATGGGGTGGATTATGGCTACACCTTC.

The CDR3 reads CASSLSSGRGGADTQYF. The CDR3, as DNA: TGTGCCAGCAGTTTATCCTCGGGCCGCGGAGGGGCAGATACGCAGTATTTT. The chain uses TRBV28 and TRBJ2-3; TRBD2 might be the D (6 bases). Germline CDR1 and CDR2: MDHEN and SYDVKM. CDR3 length: 17 residues. V shed 1 base and J shed 4 bases, with 18 bases lying between them.

The J gene is TRBJ2-5, the V gene TRBV28; D might be TRBD2 (7 bases). The CDR3 covers 14 residues. The germline V gene encodes CDR1 MDHEN and CDR2 SYDVKM. With 7 bases removed from V and 1 base from J, the gap between germline ends came to 13 bases. CDR3 in DNA: TGTGCCAGCATCCCGGGGGGCGGCCAAGAGACCCAGTACTTC. This translates into CASIPGGGQETQYF.

The sample holds a few counts of this clone. The V call is TRBV11-2, the J call TRBJ2-5; D might be TRBD2 (6 bases). Germline V gene data show CDR1 as SGHAT and CDR2 as FQNNGV. The CDR3 runs to 14 residues. Trimming left V 5 bases short and J 2 bases short, with 12 bases between. For the CDR3, the DNA is TGTGCCAGCAGCACTCGGGGAGGTCAAGAGACCCAGTACTTC. Amino acids: CASSTRGGQETQYF.

This chain joins TRBV6-5 and TRBJ1-4, with D perhaps TRBD1 (5 bases). The CDR3 length is 15 residues. CDR1 is MNHEY, CDR2 SVGAGI, per germline. Trimming pared 6 bases from V and 0 bases from J, leaving 11 bases between. In DNA form, the CDR3 reads TGTGCCAGCAGGACAGCGGGGACAACTAATGAAAAACTGTTTTTT. It encodes CASRTAGTTNEKLFF.

The chain couples TRBV5-1 to TRBJ2-7, with 9 bases aligning to TRBD1. Germline CDR1 is SGHRS and CDR2 is YFSETQ. The V and J ends lost 4 bases and 5 bases, in that order; junction bases with no gene match: 10. The CDR3 is 15 amino acids. In DNA form, the CDR3 reads TGCGCCAGCAGCCCCCCGGGACAGGGTCGTCACGAGCAGTACTTC. This translates into CASSPPGQGRHEQYF.

The V gene is TRBV6-5, the J gene TRBJ2-4; a weak D match, TRBD2 (5 bases). V lost 5 bases to trimming and J lost 7 bases, with 15 bases between them. CDR3 length: 14 amino acids. CDR1 and CDR2 (germline): MNHEY, SVGAGI. In DNA form, the CDR3 reads TGTGCCAGCAGTAATGTGTGGGAGCCTAACATTCAGTACTTC. Translated, it gives CASSNVWEPNIQYF.

The rearrangement joins TRBV7-6 to TRBJ2-5, with 12 nucleotides matching TRBD2. Germline CDR1 and CDR2: SGHVS and FNYEAQ. The CDR3 is 18 amino acids. With 5 bases clipped from V and 6 bases from J, the junction kept 16 bases outside the gene matches. The CDR3 reads CASSPHTSSGRAGKTQYF. In DNA form, the CDR3 reads TGTGCCAGCAGCCCCCATACCTCTAGCGGGAGGGCGGGAAAGACCCAGTACTTC.

The chain employs TRBV10-3 and TRBJ2-1, with TRBD2 as a possible D gene (5 bases). The CDR3 runs 12 residues. The V end was cut by 4 bases, the J end by 7 bases, with 8 bases between. Germline V gives CDR1 ENHRY, CDR2 SYGVKD. CDR3 DNA: TGTGCCATCAGTGGGACTGAGAATGAGCAGTTCTTC. The encoded protein is CAISGTENEQFF.